This is a list of T cell receptor beta chains from one sample in a study of cytomegalovirus exposure and HLA in healthy donors. The data were produced by immunoSEQ multiplex PCR, yet TCRdb's version contains in-frame clones alone and is incomplete. The sample consists of about 190,000 clones, roughly 84% of them appearing once. The specimen was PBMCs. These receptors were collected from a boy between 10 and 17 years old in good health and CMV-seronegative. CDR3s include the opening cysteine and the closing phenylalanine or tryptophan. Fields, in order: J gene, V gene, D gene, clone size, CDR3 DNA, CDR3 protein. D genes are given only for firm matches. Clone size is not always given. Where it is, it says once, few, many or a class for expanded clones.

J: TRBJ2-1; V: TRBV4-1; D: TRBD2; size: NA; DNA: TGCGCCAGCAGCCCCTTGGGACTACAGTTCGGGAATGAGCAGTTCTTC; CDR3: CASSPLGLQFGNEQFF
J: TRBJ2-7; V: TRBV27; D: NA; size: NA; DNA: TGTGCCAGCAGTTCTTACAGGTACTACGAGCAGTACTTC; CDR3: CASSSYRYYEQYF
J: TRBJ1-2; V: TRBV6-6; D: NA; size: NA; DNA: TGTGCCATCATCGCTGGAGGGGCGCGGCACTATGGCTACACCTTC; CDR3: CAIIAGGARHYGYTF
J: TRBJ2-7; V: TRBV7-2; D: TRBD1; size: once; DNA: TGTGCCAGCAGCTTCGGACAGGGAATTTACGAGCAGTACTTC; CDR3: CASSFGQGIYEQYF
J: TRBJ2-7; V: TRBV4-3; D: TRBD2; size: NA; DNA: TGCGCCAGCAGCCAAGCGACAGGACTAGCGGGGGGACTATACGAGCAGTACTTC; CDR3: CASSQATGLAGGLYEQYF
J: TRBJ2-1; V: TRBV5-4; D: NA; size: NA; DNA: TGTGCCAGCAGCTTGTTAGACAGACCTTCCTACAATGAGCAGTTCTTC; CDR3: CASSLLDRPSYNEQFF
J: TRBJ1-5; V: TRBV2; D: TRBD1; size: NA; DNA: TGTGCCAGCACCACAGGGGGAAGCAATCAGCCCCAGCATTTT; CDR3: CASTTGGSNQPQHF
J: TRBJ1-2; V: TRBV2; D: NA; size: NA; DNA: TGTGCCAGCAGCAGACAGGTCTATGGCTACACCTTC; CDR3: CASSRQVYGYTF
J: TRBJ2-1; V: TRBV29-1; D: NA; size: NA; DNA: TGCAGCGTTGAAGAGCGGGCGGGGAATGAGCAGTTCTTC; CDR3: CSVEERAGNEQFF
J: TRBJ2-7; V: TRBV5-1; D: NA; size: NA; DNA: TGCGCCAGCAGCTCCGCCCCCAACAGGGCCCTCTACGAGCAGTACTTC; CDR3: CASSSAPNRALYEQYF
J: TRBJ2-1; V: TRBV5-4; D: TRBD2; size: NA; DNA: TGTGCCAGCAGCTTGGGACTAGCGGGGGTCCATGAGCAGTTCTTC; CDR3: CASSLGLAGVHEQFF
J: TRBJ2-3; V: TRBV5-1; D: NA; size: NA; DNA: TGCGCCAGCAGCTGGCCCCGGGAAGATACGCAGTATTTT; CDR3: CASSWPREDTQYF
J: TRBJ2-2; V: TRBV9; D: TRBD1; size: NA; DNA: TGTGCCAGCAGCGCCGGACAGGTCACCGGGGAGCTGTTTTTT; CDR3: CASSAGQVTGELFF
J: TRBJ1-6; V: TRBV4-3; D: NA; size: few; DNA: TGCGCCAGCAGCCAAGAACAGGACAGAAATTCACCCCTCCACTTT; CDR3: CASSQEQDRNSPLHF
J: TRBJ2-7; V: TRBV14; D: NA; size: NA; DNA: TGTGCCAGCAGCCAAGTTCGGGGCTACGAGCAGTACTTC; CDR3: CASSQVRGYEQYF
J: TRBJ2-5; V: TRBV6-1; D: TRBD2; size: few; DNA: TGTGCCAGCAGTGAAATGGGTCTAGCGGGGGGACAAGAGACCCAGTACTTC; CDR3: CASSEMGLAGGQETQYF
J: TRBJ2-7; V: TRBV14; D: TRBD1; size: NA; DNA: TGTGCCAGCAGCCAAGCGGCAGGGGGCACCTACGAGCAGTACTTC; CDR3: CASSQAAGGTYEQYF
J: TRBJ2-1; V: TRBV2; D: NA; size: NA; DNA: TGTGCCAGCAGTGAAGCGCGGGCAAGACCTTACAATGAGCAGTTCTTC; CDR3: CASSEARARPYNEQFF
J: TRBJ1-5; V: TRBV29-1; D: NA; size: NA; DNA: TGCAGCGTTTTAGAATGGCCTAGAGGGATAAATCAGCCCCAGCATTTT; CDR3: CSVLEWPRGINQPQHF
J: TRBJ2-7; V: TRBV27; D: NA; size: NA; DNA: TGTGCCAGCAGTCCCCTCGGGAGTGGCGAGCAGTACTTC; CDR3: CASSPLGSGEQYF
J: TRBJ1-2; V: TRBV5-4; D: TRBD1; size: NA; DNA: TGTGCCAGCAGCACCCCGCGGGACAGCCACTATGGCTACACCTTC; CDR3: CASSTPRDSHYGYTF
J: TRBJ2-1; V: TRBV6-4; D: TRBD2; size: NA; DNA: TGTGCCACTTCGATCGGGGTAGCGGGTGGAAATGAGCAGTTCTTC; CDR3: CATSIGVAGGNEQFF
J: TRBJ1-2; V: TRBV25-1; D: NA; size: NA; DNA: TGTGCCAGCAGTGACAACACAGGGACGGATGGCTACACCTTC; CDR3: CASSDNTGTDGYTF
J: TRBJ2-1; V: TRBV7-3; D: TRBD1; size: once; DNA: TGTGCCAGCAGCTCAAGACAGGGGAATGAGCAGTTCTTC; CDR3: CASSSRQGNEQFF
J: TRBJ2-7; V: TRBV14; D: TRBD2; size: NA; DNA: TGTGCCAGCAGCCGACTAGCGGGAGCTTTAGGGTCCTACGAGCAGTACTTC; CDR3: CASSRLAGALGSYEQYF
J: TRBJ2-5; V: TRBV6-5; D: NA; size: NA; DNA: TGTGCCAGCAGTTCCCGGGAGACCCAGTACTTC; CDR3: CASSSRETQYF
J: TRBJ2-2; V: TRBV18; D: NA; size: NA; DNA: TGTGCCAGCTCATCCATACAGAATTATAACACCGGGGAGCTGTTTTTT; CDR3: CASSSIQNYNTGELFF
J: TRBJ1-5; V: TRBV28; D: NA; size: NA; DNA: TGTGCCAGCAGCTTCGTCCTGGAGTTCAATCAGCCCCAGCATTTT; CDR3: CASSFVLEFNQPQHF
J: TRBJ2-7; V: TRBV4-3; D: TRBD1; size: few; DNA: TGCGCCAGCAGCCAAGACGGACAGGCTGATTACGAGCAGTACTTC; CDR3: CASSQDGQADYEQYF
J: TRBJ1-1; V: TRBV7-9; D: TRBD1; size: NA; DNA: TGTGCCAGCAGCGCCTCTGAATGGGGGACAGCCTATCCTTTCTTT; CDR3: CASSASEWGTAYPFF
J: TRBJ1-1; V: TRBV29-1; D: NA; size: NA; DNA: TGCAGCGTTGATAGGAGACTGCTCAACACTGAAGCTTTCTTT; CDR3: CSVDRRLLNTEAFF
J: TRBJ1-1; V: TRBV4-3; D: NA; size: NA; DNA: TGCGCCAGCAGCCAAGGGTTTGGGACACCCAGGGTGGCTTTCTTT; CDR3: CASSQGFGTPRVAFF
J: TRBJ2-1; V: TRBV2; D: TRBD2; size: NA; DNA: TGTGCCGTACCAGCGGGGCTCGGGGATGAGCAGTTCTTC; CDR3: CAVPAGLGDEQFF
J: TRBJ2-3; V: TRBV18; D: NA; size: NA; DNA: TGTGCCAGCTCCCCCAGGCCCACCGATACGCAGTATTTT; CDR3: CASSPRPTDTQYF
J: TRBJ1-1; V: TRBV15; D: TRBD1; size: NA; DNA: TGTGCCACCAGCAGCCGGGACAGGGGGCGCGGGGGTGAAGCTTTCTTT; CDR3: CATSSRDRGRGGEAFF
J: TRBJ2-7; V: TRBV5-1; D: TRBD1; size: NA; DNA: TGCGCCAGCAGCTACTACAGGGGATTATACGAGCAGTACTTC; CDR3: CASSYYRGLYEQYF
J: TRBJ1-5; V: TRBV29-1; D: TRBD1; size: NA; DNA: TGCAGCGTTGGGACAGGGGATCAGCCCCAGCATTTT; CDR3: CSVGTGDQPQHF
J: TRBJ1-2; V: TRBV7-9; D: TRBD1; size: NA; DNA: TGTGCCAGCAGCCCGAGGACAGGCCCTAACTATGGCTACACCTTC; CDR3: CASSPRTGPNYGYTF
J: TRBJ2-1; V: TRBV10-3; D: TRBD1; size: NA; DNA: TGTGCCATCAGACCCGGGACAGGGGGAAATGAGCAGTTCTTC; CDR3: CAIRPGTGGNEQFF
J: TRBJ2-7; V: TRBV5-1; D: NA; size: NA; DNA: TGCGCCAGCAGCCCGTCGATGACAGGCTCCTACGAGCAGTACTTC; CDR3: CASSPSMTGSYEQYF